The next 14 T cell receptor beta chains were all read from a single sample in a study of OX40 agonist ivuxolimab in advanced cancers. Using immunoSEQ multiplex PCR, the repertoire was profiled, and TCRdb retains in-frame clones only, with some absent. The table has around 74,000 clones, 84% seen once; the top ten hold around 0.51%. The sample was CD4+ or CD8+ T cells sorted from blood, taken in a trial of the OX40 agonist ivuxolimab. These TCRs come from an adult with an advanced solid tumor such as melanoma, head and neck, liver or kidney cancer.

The genes are TRBV27 and TRBJ2-2, with 15 bases that match TRBD2. CDR3 length equals 19 residues. V shed 3 bases, J shed 4 bases, and the junction held 9 bases outside the gene matches. Germline CDR1 MNHEY, CDR2 SMNVEV (reference sequence). CDR3 sequence (DNA): TGTGCCAGCAGTTTCCCCGGACTAGCGGGAGGGCCCGGCACCGGGGAGCTGTTTTTT. Encoded protein: CASSFPGLAGGPGTGELFF.

The chain joins TRBV9 to TRBJ2-1; 10 bases align to TRBD1. The germline CDR1 and CDR2 sequences are SGDLS and YYNGEE. The V gene end was trimmed by 3 bases and the J gene end by 0 bases; junction bases not matched to a gene: 15. CDR3 length: 20 amino acids. The CDR3 DNA follows: TGTGCCAGCAGCGCCCCCACCGGGACAGGGGTTATGAGCTCCTACAATGAGCAGTTCTTC. Encoded protein: CASSAPTGTGVMSSYNEQFF.

CDR3 sequence: CASRQVFNYGYTF. The CDR3 DNA reads TGTGCCAGCAGACAGGTCTTTAACTATGGCTACACCTTC. The genes are TRBV2 and TRBJ1-2, with D possibly matching TRBD1 (5 bases). Germline CDR1 SNHLY, CDR2 FYNNEI. Deletions cut 6 bases from V and 1 base from J, with 9 bases between. CDR3 length: 13 amino acids.

This chain connects TRBV5-1 to TRBJ2-7, with 10 bases that match TRBD2. Germline CDR1 reads SGHRS; CDR2 reads YFSETQ. The CDR3 covers 15 residues. V was pared by 5 bases and J by 2 bases, with 7 bases of the junction left unmatched. The CDR3 DNA sequence: TGCGCCAGCAGTTTCCTGACTAGCGGGCCCTACGAGCAGTACTTC. It codes for CASSFLTSGPYEQYF.

The chain links TRBV7-2 to TRBJ2-1; 13 bases fit TRBD2. Germline V gives CDR1 SGHTA, CDR2 FQGNSA. J was trimmed by 6 bases and V by 5 bases; bases with no gene match: 16. The CDR3 spans 19 residues. The CDR3 loop reads CASSRNPGTSGKVGNEQFF. DNA for the CDR3: TGTGCCAGCAGCCGAAATCCCGGGACTAGCGGGAAAGTAGGCAATGAGCAGTTCTTC.

The V and J genes are TRBV6-1 and TRBJ1-6, with 10 bases aligning to TRBD1. There are 18 residues in the CDR3. The trim removed 3 bases at V and 6 bases at J, leaving 11 bases unmatched. CDR1 MNHNS and CDR2 SASEGT come from the germline V gene. The CDR3 loop reads CASSDHLVGQGGNSPLHF. The CDR3 nucleotides read TGTGCCAGCAGTGACCACTTGGTTGGACAGGGGGGTAATTCACCCCTCCACTTT.

This clone appeared once. The rearrangement links TRBV18 to TRBJ2-7; D gene ambiguous. CDR3 length: 13 amino acids. Germline lookup yields CDR1 KGHSH and CDR2 LQKENI. Trimming left V 3 bases short and J 3 bases short, with 9 bases between. The CDR3 is CASSPTANYEQYF. The DNA of the CDR3 is TGTGCCAGCTCACCGACGGCGAACTACGAGCAGTACTTC. Using reference TRBV18 and TRBJ2-7 for the parts outside the CDR3, the full variable domain is NAGVMQNPRHLVRRRGQEARLRCSPMKGHSHVYWYRQLPEEGLKFMVYLQKENIIDESGMPKERFSAEFPKEGPSILRIQQVVRGDSAAYFCASSPTANYEQYFGPGTRLTVT.

The chain carries TRBV7-3 and TRBJ2-7, with 10 bases fitting TRBD1. The CDR3 runs to 13 residues. CDR1 is SGHTA and CDR2 is FQGTGA in the germline V gene. The V and J ends lost 4 bases and 7 bases, in that order; junction bases with no gene match: 4. CDR3 amino acids: CASSSDRGQEQYF. The CDR3 nucleotides are TGTGCCAGCAGCTCCGACAGGGGGCAAGAGCAGTACTTC. The full variable domain, in which reference TRBV7-3 and TRBJ2-7 provide the parts outside the CDR3, is GAGVSQTPSNKVTEKGKYVELRCDPISGHTALYWYRQSLGQGPEFLIYFQGTGAADDSGLPNDRFFAVRPEGSVSTLKIQRTERGDSAVYLCASSSDRGQEQYFGPGTRLTVT.

This clone was recorded only once. The chain combines TRBV18 with TRBJ1-5, with D tentatively TRBD1 (5 bases). The CDR3 is made up of 18 amino acids. V was pared by 3 bases and J by 4 bases, with 22 bases between. Looked up from germline, CDR1 is KGHSH and CDR2 is LQKENI. The CDR3 loop is CASSPQTLLPGGNQPQHF. In DNA form, the CDR3 reads TGTGCCAGCTCACCCCAGACCTTGCTTCCTGGGGGTAATCAGCCCCAGCATTTT.

There are a few counts of this clone. This chain joins TRBV6-1 and TRBJ2-5; 9 nucleotides agree with TRBD1. The CDR3 runs 14 residues. CDR1 is MNHNS, CDR2 SASEGT, per germline. The V and J ends lost 6 bases and 7 bases, in that order; junction bases with no gene match: 9. The CDR3 nucleotides are TGTGCCAGCAGGACCGGGACAGGGAGGGGGACCCAGTACTTC. This encodes CASRTGTGRGTQYF.

The chain links TRBV28 to TRBJ1-1; no definite D call. Trimming stripped 8 bases from V and 0 bases from J, with 10 bases between. The germline gives CDR1 MDHEN, CDR2 SYDVKM. The CDR3 spans 13 residues. The CDR3 nucleotides are TGTGCCAGCCTGGAAAGAATGAACACTGAAGCTTTCTTT. Translation gives CASLERMNTEAFF.

This chain connects TRBV5-1 to TRBJ2-3; D remains unclear. Germline lookup yields CDR1 SGHRS and CDR2 YFSETQ. The V gene lost 0 bases and the J gene lost 3 bases, with 5 bases spanning the gap. The CDR3 sequence is 13 residues long. CDR3 amino acids: CASSLEVTDTQYF. CDR3 in DNA: TGCGCCAGCAGCTTGGAGGTGACAGATACGCAGTATTTT.

V and J are TRBV5-6 and TRBJ1-2; D unresolved. CDR3 length equals 14 residues. V was clipped by 5 bases and J by 8 bases, with 19 bases between them. Germline CDR1 and CDR2: SGHDT and YYEEEE. The CDR3 nucleotides read TGTGCCAGCAGTAGTCGAGGGATCGGGAGGGGCTACACCTTC. Amino acid sequence: CASSSRGIGRGYTF.

V gene TRBV5-1 combines with J gene TRBJ2-2, with 8 nucleotides matching TRBD1. V shed 5 bases, J shed 1 base, and the junction held 4 bases outside the gene matches. Germline CDR1 and CDR2: SGHRS and YFSETQ. There are 15 residues in the CDR3. The CDR3 bases are TGCGCCAGCAGTGACAGGGGCGGGAACACCGGGGAGCTGTTTTTT. Residues: CASSDRGGNTGELFF.